One sample yielded the 5 T cell receptor beta chains listed below, sequenced in a study of cytomegalovirus exposure and HLA in healthy donors. The study ran its PCR with 60 Vbeta and 13 Jbeta primers. Here immunoSEQ multiplex PCR was the method, and the copy in TCRdb shows in-frame clones only, minus some. This listing includes over 100,000 clones. Sequenced material: PBMCs. The receptors derive from a woman in her forties in good health and CMV-seropositive.

V gene TRBV5-1 combines with J gene TRBJ2-5; perhaps TRBD1 as D (5 bases). V lost 1 base, J lost 1 base, and 8 bases lay in between. Germline V CDR1 and CDR2: SGHRS, YFSETQ. This CDR3 has 14 amino acids. CDR3 loop: CASSLRQTQETQYF. The CDR3 region has the DNA TGCGCCAGCAGCTTGCGACAGACCCAAGAGACCCAGTACTTC.

The chain employs TRBV5-1 and TRBJ1-1; no reliable D call. This CDR3 is 14 amino acids long. The V end lost 0 bases, the J end lost 1 base, and 7 bases lay between the germline ends. CDR1 and CDR2 from the germline V gene are SGHRS and YFSETQ. The CDR3 spells CASSLVGGNTEAFF. For the CDR3, the DNA is TGCGCCAGCAGCTTGGTCGGCGGGAACACTGAAGCTTTCTTT.

The genes are TRBV20-1 and TRBJ2-3; 10 nucleotides align to TRBD2. CDR1 and CDR2 from the germline V gene are DFQATT and SNEGSKA (reference sequence). The CDR3 contains 11 residues. V lost 4 bases, J lost 11 bases, and 3 bases stayed unmatched. CDR3 sequence: CSATSGSGQYF. The CDR3 region has the DNA TGCAGTGCTACTAGCGGGAGTGGGCAGTATTTT.

The CDR3 spells CASSQEGAGLRSYNEQFF. CDR3 coding DNA: TGCGCCAGCAGCCAAGAAGGGGCAGGGCTAAGATCCTACAATGAGCAGTTCTTC. The V gene is TRBV4-1, the J gene TRBJ2-1, with a weak D call TRBD1 (5 bases). Germline V CDR1 and CDR2: MGHRA, YSYEKL. The V and J ends lost 0 bases and 1 base respectively, with 16 bases between them. This CDR3 region has 18 residues.

The J gene is TRBJ1-2, the V gene TRBV2; 8 bases align to TRBD1. The CDR3 is made up of 15 amino acids. With V trimmed by 6 bases and J by 1 base, 7 bases remained unmatched. The germline V gene has CDR1 SNHLY and CDR2 FYNNEI. The CDR3 DNA sequence: TGTGCCAGCAGCGGGACAGGTTTGATTAACTATGGCTACACCTTC. This translates into CASSGTGLINYGYTF.